The clone carrying this TCR beta chain was recorded once. Its antigen is as yet unknown. The data belong to a study of blood T cells in healthy people across ages. General study findings and limits: Naive T cell percentage by flow cytometry tracked strongly with beta diversity.

Germline V gives CDR1 MNHNS, CDR2 SASEGT. This CDR3 is built from 13 residues. With 8 bases removed from V and 6 bases from J, the gap between germline ends came to 17 bases. With a J-beta primer mix and a sample-barcoded 5' primer, a second PCR ran 7 to 11 cycles. TCRdb reanalysed the 5' RACE reads using MiXCR and keeps one entry per CDR3 protein. Here the sample spans around 800,000 distinct CDR3 sequences, 60% to 80% being singletons. At least 6 million PBMCs were isolated per sample. A minimum of 6 micrograms of total RNA was extracted per sample. The rearrangement links TRBV6-1 to TRBJ2-7; D is possibly TRBD1 (6 bases). The receptor was derived from a man aged 25-45 years in good health. The material sequenced was blood. As DNA, the CDR3 is TGTGCCAGCTCGACCAGGGGAGAGCGCGAGCAGTACTTC. Its protein product is CASSTRGEREQYF.